This TCR beta chain came from a study of early T cells in non-severe SARS-CoV-2 infection. Looking at the study overall: Sequencing used unsorted whole-blood bulk RNA, so chains lack pairing. General study points: The study's VDJdb matching favored anti-spike CD8 responses and missed private and CD4 specificities.

This clonotype was seen repeatedly, ten times or more. Antigen: not known. Unique molecular identifiers were added to individual cDNA molecules. MiXCR, run by TCRdb on the 5' RACE reads, gives a single entry per CDR3 protein. The sample holds 30,000 to 40,000 distinct CDR3 sequences, 6% to 7.5% seen once. Germline V gene lookup returns CDR1 MNHEY and CDR2 SVGAGI. Trimming at V came to 4 bases and at J to 6 bases, leaving 4 bases not matched to a gene. The CDR3 consists of 13 residues. The receptor was isolated from an adult who was a healthcare worker with PCR-confirmed SARS-CoV-2 infection or an uninfected control (not recorded which). The chain carries TRBV6-5 and TRBJ2-7; 9 bases align to TRBD1. The sample was whole blood, taken at baseline. The CDR3 loop reads CASSFGTGFEQYF. Here the CDR3 DNA reads TGTGCCAGCAGTTTCGGGACAGGGTTCGAGCAGTACTTC.